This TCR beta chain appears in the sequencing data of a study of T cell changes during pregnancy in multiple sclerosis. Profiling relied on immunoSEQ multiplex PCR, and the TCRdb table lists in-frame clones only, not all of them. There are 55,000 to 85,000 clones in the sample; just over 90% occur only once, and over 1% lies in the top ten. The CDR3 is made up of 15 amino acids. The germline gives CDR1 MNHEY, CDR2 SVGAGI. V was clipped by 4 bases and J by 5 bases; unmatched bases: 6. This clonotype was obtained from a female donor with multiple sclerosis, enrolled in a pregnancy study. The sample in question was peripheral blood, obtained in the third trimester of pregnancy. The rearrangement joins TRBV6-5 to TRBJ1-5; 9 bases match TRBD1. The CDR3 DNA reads TGTGCCAGCAGTTGGGGACAGGGCGGGGATCAGCCCCAGCATTTT. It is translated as CASSWGQGGDQPQHF.